This T cell receptor (beta chain) derives from a study of shared clonotypes between healthy human individuals. About the research overall: Per-donor plates numbered three CD4 naive, three CD4 memory, two CD8 naive and one CD8 memory. Overall study findings and caveats: It was observed that about 5% of naive CD4 clonotypes were shared across several donors. Only blood underwent sampling, and tissue repertoires likely differ.

V lost 6 bases and J lost 10, with 13 bases in between. The V gene's germline CDR1 is SNHLY and CDR2 FYNNEI. This CDR3 is built from 12 residues. Replicate sorted-subset PCRs were loaded with approximately 190 ng DNA, 25,000 to 30,000 T cell genomes. Measured with immunoSEQ multiplex PCR; TCRdb has only the in-frame clones, and not every one. The sample has roughly 1.4 million clones, approximately 98.5% seen once. Note on this clone: Its target is not known.

Sequenced: naive CD4+ T cells sorted from blood. The subset denotes: CD45RA+ positively selected. The V call is TRBV2, the J call TRBJ2-1; no definite D call. The source is a man aged 25 to 40 in good health. For the CDR3, the DNA is TGTGCCAGCAGAAGGGTACCCCCGGAGCAGTTCTTC. Protein product: CASRRVPPEQFF. The whole variable domain, filled in from reference TRBV2 and TRBJ2-1, reads EPEVTQTPSHQVTQMGQEVILRCVPISNHLYFYWYRQILGQKVEFLVSFYNNEISEKSEIFDDQFSVERPDGSNFTLKIRSTKLEDSAMYFCASRRVPPEQFFGPGTRLTVL.